This T cell receptor (beta chain) was sequenced for a study of response to subunit inactivated influenza vaccine. CDR3 length equals 16 residues. V was clipped by 3 bases and J by 5 bases, with 20 bases between them. In germline, CDR1 is DFQATT, CDR2 SNEGSKA (reference sequence). TCRdb analysed the RT-PCR reads with MiXCR anew, one entry per CDR3 protein. The sample carries 540,000 or so distinct CDR3 sequences, approximately 12% recorded once. This material consisted of PBMCs from blood, taken 40 to 50 days after vaccination. The chain is built from TRBV20-1 and TRBJ2-1; TRBD2 is a possible D gene (6 bases). This receptor was taken from a middle-aged man who received an inactivated influenza vaccine. Written as DNA, the CDR3 is TGCAGTGCTAGCCCCTTGGACTATTACCTGAACAATGAGCAGTTCTTC. It yields the protein CSASPLDYYLNNEQFF.